This T cell receptor (beta chain) was identified in a study of cytomegalovirus exposure and HLA in healthy donors. Study findings and constraints: The dataset shows that most TCR sequences were rare, while some public TCRs occurred in many donors.

Note on this clone: What it recognizes is unknown.

The CDR3 is made up of 15 amino acids. Germline lookup yields CDR1 MNHEY and CDR2 SVGAGI. The germline V and J ends were trimmed by 5 bases and 1 base, with 12 bases remaining between them. Each donor was healthy, and each was a bone marrow donor. 13 Jbeta primers and 60 Vbeta primers were used for the PCR. Clones were read by immunoSEQ multiplex PCR, and TCRdb kept only the in-frame ones, dropping some. The data show 130,000 to 150,000 clones, with around 79% seen just once and about 5.6% held by the top ten. The rearrangement joins TRBV6-5 to TRBJ1-5; D remains ambiguous. This clonotype originated in a man under 40 in good health and CMV-seropositive. The source material was PBMCs. The CDR3, as DNA: TGTGCCAGCAGTCCCCTTCCGGGGAGCAATCAGCCCCAGCATTTT. It is translated as CASSPLPGSNQPQHF.